This section outlines one T cell receptor beta chain sequence together with its context. The record originates from a study of blood T cell repertoires in COVID-19. Study summary: Sites in the United States, Italy and Spain provided acute and convalescent COVID-19 samples.

Authors' analysis steps: Scientists estimated how many nucleated cells there were by amplifying reference gene primers. Data came from immunoSEQ multiplex PCR; TCRdb stores just in-frame clones and leaves some out. V and J calls plus clone size are reproduced from that table; the DNA served to infer D and trimming. Of approximately 150,000 clones in the sample, about 89% were seen once. V lost 7 bases and J lost 0, with 21 bases in between. The CDR3 covers 17 residues. Germline V CDR1 and CDR2: SNHLY, FYNNEI. This rearrangement joins TRBV2 to TRBJ1-1; TRBD1 is a possible D gene (6 bases). Sequencing input: peripheral blood. This clonotype originated in a man between 45 and 60 years old with active or convalescent COVID-19. CDR3 protein: CASTYDRWGLMNTEAFF. In DNA, the CDR3 is TGTGCCAGCACCTACGACAGGTGGGGTCTCATGAACACTGAAGCTTTCTTT.